Listed here are 2 T cell receptor beta chains from one sample, sequenced in a study of CD4 T cells in relation to SARS-CoV-2 and coronaviruses. No antigen is known for these receptors. Before the COVID-19 pandemic, during about 2010-2018, CD4+ T cells were taken from unexposed donors. After ten to eleven days of culture, CD4+ T cells were isolated. Clones were read by immunoSEQ multiplex PCR, and TCRdb kept only the in-frame ones, dropping some. The data contain 24,000 or so clones, 78% of them singletons. Material: CD4+ T cells from PBMCs, cultured in vitro. The receptors originated from a human donor in good health.

This chain connects TRBV9 to TRBJ1-5; 7 bases map to TRBD1. Germline-derived CDR1 and CDR2 are SGDLS and YYNGEE. The CDR3 contains 16 residues. Germline trimming cut 0 bases from V and 7 bases from J; bases unmatched to any gene: 10. The CDR3 coding sequence is TGTGCCAGCAGCGTAGATGGAAGGGGGCAAGGGCAGCCCCAGCATTTT. Its protein product is CASSVDGRGQGQPQHF.

The rearrangement uses TRBV7-8 and TRBJ2-1, with D maybe TRBD1 (5 bases). The V gene's germline CDR1 is SGHVS and CDR2 FQNEAQ. Between the trimmed V and J ends, which lost 5 bases and 2 bases, there was a span of 13 bases. There are 15 residues in the CDR3. This chain's CDR3 is CASSDSSLAYNEQFF. The CDR3 nucleotides read TGTGCCAGCAGCGACAGCAGTTTAGCCTACAATGAGCAGTTCTTC.